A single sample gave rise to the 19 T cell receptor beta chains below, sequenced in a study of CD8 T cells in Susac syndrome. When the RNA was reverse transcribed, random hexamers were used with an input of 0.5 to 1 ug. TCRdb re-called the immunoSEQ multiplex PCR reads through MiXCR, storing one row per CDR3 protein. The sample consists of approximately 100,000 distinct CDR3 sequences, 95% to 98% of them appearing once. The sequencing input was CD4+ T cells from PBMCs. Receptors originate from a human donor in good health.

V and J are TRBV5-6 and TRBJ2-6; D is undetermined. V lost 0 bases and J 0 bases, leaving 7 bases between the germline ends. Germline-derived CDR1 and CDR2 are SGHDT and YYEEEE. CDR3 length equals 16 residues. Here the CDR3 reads CASSLVRSSGANVLTF. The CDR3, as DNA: TGTGCCAGCAGCTTGGTACGGAGCTCTGGGGCCAACGTCCTGACTTTC.

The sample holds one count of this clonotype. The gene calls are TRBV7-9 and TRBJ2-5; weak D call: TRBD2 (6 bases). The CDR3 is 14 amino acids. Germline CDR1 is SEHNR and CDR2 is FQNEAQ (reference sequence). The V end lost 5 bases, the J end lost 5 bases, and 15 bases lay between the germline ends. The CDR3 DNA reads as TGTGCCAGCAGCCCCGTTTTTGGAGGGGAGACCCAGTACTTC. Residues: CASSPVFGGETQYF.

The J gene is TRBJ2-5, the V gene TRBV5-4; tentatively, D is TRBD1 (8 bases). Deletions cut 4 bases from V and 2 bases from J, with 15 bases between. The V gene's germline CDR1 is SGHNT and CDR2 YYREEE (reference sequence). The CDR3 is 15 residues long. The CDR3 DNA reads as TGTGCCAGCAGCGGGGGGGGGACAGGTCAAGAGACCCAGTACTTC. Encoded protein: CASSGGGTGQETQYF.

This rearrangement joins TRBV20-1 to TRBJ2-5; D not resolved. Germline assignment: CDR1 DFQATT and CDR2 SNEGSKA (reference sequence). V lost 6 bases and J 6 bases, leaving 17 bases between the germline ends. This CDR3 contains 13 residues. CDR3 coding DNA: TGCAGTGCGGACCCCGAGCGCCCGAAGACCCAGTACTTC. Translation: CSADPERPKTQYF.

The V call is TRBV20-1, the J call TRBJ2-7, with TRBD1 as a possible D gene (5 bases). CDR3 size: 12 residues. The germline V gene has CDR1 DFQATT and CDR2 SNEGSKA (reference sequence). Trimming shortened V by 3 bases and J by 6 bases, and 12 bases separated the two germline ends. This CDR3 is CSARPLRGEQYF. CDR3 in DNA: TGCAGTGCTAGGCCTTTAAGGGGCGAGCAGTACTTC.

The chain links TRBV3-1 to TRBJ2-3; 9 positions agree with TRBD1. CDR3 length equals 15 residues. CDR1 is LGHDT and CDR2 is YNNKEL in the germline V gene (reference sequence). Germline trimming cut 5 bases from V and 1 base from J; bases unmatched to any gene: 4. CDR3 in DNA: TGTGCCAGCAGCACCCGGGACAGGGGCACAGATACGCAGTATTTT. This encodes CASSTRDRGTDTQYF.

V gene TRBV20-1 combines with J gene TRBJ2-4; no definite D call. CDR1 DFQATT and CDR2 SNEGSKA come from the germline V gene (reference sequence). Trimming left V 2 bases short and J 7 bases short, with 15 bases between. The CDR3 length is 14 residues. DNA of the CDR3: TGCAGTGCTAGAAGGACGGGCGCCGGGAACATTCAGTACTTC. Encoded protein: CSARRTGAGNIQYF.

The CDR3 coding sequence is TGCGCCAGCAGCCAAGCCAGACAGGGTCAAGGAGATACGCAGTATTTT. This sequence encodes CASSQARQGQGDTQYF. The chain combines TRBV4-1 with TRBJ2-3, with 7 bases identical to TRBD1. The CDR3 sequence is 16 residues long. CDR1 and CDR2 from the germline V gene are MGHRA and YSYEKL. The V and J ends lost 1 base and 5 bases, in that order; junction bases with no gene match: 9.

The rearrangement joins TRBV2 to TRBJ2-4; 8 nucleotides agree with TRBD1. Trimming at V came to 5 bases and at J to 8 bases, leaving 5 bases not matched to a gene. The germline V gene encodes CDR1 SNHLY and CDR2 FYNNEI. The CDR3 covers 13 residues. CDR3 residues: CASSPDRDHIQYF. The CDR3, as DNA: TGTGCCAGCAGTCCGGACAGGGATCACATTCAGTACTTC.

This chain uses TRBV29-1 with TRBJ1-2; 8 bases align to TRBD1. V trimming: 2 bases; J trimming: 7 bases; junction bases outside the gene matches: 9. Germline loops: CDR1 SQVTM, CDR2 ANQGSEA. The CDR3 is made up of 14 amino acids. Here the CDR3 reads CSVESGQVWRGYTF. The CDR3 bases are TGCAGCGTTGAATCGGGACAGGTTTGGCGTGGCTACACCTTC.

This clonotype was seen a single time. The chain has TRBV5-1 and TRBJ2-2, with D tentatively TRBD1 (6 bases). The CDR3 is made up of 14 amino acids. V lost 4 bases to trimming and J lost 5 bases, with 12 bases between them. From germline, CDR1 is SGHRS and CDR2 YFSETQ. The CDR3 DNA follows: TGCGCCAGCAGCCTACAGGGTCAGACCGGGGAGCTGTTTTTT. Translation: CASSLQGQTGELFF.

The CDR3 sequence: CASGMGVAQHF. The CDR3 DNA follows: TGTGCCAGCGGGATGGGGGTGGCCCAGCATTTT. The genes are TRBV6-2 or TRBV6-3 and TRBJ1-5; possibly TRBD1 for D (5 bases). Trimming removed 8 bases from V and 11 bases from J, with 13 bases in between. This CDR3 has 11 residues. Per germline, CDR1 MNHEY and CDR2 SVGEGT.

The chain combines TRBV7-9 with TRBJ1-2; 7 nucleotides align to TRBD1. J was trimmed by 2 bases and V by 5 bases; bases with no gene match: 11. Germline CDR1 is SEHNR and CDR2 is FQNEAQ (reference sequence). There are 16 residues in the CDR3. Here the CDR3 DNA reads TGTGCCAGCAGCCGCGTGGCTGGGACAGCAAACTATGGCTACACCTTC. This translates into CASSRVAGTANYGYTF.

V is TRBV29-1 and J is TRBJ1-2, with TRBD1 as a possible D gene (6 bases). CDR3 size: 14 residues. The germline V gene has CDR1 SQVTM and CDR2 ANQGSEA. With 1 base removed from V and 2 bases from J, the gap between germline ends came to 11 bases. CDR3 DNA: TGCAGCGTTGAAGGTTTGGGGGCCAACTATGGCTACACCTTC. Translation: CSVEGLGANYGYTF.

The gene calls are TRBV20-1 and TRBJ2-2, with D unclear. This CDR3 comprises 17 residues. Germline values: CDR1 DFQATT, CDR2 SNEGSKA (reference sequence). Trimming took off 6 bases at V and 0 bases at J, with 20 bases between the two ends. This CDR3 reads CSARTQMAVANTGELFF. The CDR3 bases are TGCAGTGCCAGAACCCAGATGGCGGTGGCGAACACCGGGGAGCTGTTTTTT.

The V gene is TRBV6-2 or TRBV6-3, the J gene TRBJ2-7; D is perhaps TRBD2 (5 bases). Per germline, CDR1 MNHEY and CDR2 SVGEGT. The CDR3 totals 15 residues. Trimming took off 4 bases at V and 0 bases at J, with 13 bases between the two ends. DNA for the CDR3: TGTGCCAGCAGTTTTGCCGGGATCACCTCCTACGAGCAGTACTTC. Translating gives CASSFAGITSYEQYF.

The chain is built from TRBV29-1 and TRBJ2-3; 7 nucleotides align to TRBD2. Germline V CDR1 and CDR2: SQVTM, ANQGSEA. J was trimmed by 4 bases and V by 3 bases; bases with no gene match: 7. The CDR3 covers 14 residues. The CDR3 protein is CSVDLAVGPDTQYF. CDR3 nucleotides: TGCAGCGTTGACCTAGCGGTAGGCCCAGATACGCAGTATTTT.

CDR3: CASSAGYSGNTIYF. In DNA, the CDR3 is TGTGCCAGCAGCGCAGGCTACTCTGGAAACACCATATATTTT. The chain recombines TRBV2 with TRBJ1-3; no clear D. Trimming removed 6 bases from V and 0 bases from J, with 9 bases in between. This CDR3 comprises 14 residues. Germline-derived CDR1 and CDR2 are SNHLY and FYNNEI. Full variable domain (remainder filled in from reference TRBV2 and TRBJ1-3): EPEVTQTPSHQVTQMGQEVILRCVPISNHLYFYWYRQILGQKVEFLVSFYNNEISEKSEIFDDQFSVERPDGSNFTLKIRSTKLEDSAMYFCASSAGYSGNTIYFGEGSWLTVV.

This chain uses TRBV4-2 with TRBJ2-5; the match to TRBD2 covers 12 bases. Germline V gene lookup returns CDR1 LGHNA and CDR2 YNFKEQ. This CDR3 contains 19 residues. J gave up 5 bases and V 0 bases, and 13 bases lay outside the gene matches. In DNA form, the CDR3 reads TGTGCCAGCAGCCAAGACCCTCCCCTAGCGGGAGGGCCAGGGGAGACCCAGTACTTC. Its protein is CASSQDPPLAGGPGETQYF.